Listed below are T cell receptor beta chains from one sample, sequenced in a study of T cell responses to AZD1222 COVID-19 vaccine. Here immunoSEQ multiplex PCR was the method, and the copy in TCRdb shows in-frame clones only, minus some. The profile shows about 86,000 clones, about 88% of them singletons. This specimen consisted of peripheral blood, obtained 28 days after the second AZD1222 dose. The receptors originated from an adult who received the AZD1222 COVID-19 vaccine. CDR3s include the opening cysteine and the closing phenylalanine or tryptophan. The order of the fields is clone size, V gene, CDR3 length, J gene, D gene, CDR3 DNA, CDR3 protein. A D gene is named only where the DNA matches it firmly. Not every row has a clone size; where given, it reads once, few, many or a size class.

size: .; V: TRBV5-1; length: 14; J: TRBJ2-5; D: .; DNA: TGCGCCAGCAGCTTGAAGCGCCCGATGGAGACCCAGTACTTC; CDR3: CASSLKRPMETQYF
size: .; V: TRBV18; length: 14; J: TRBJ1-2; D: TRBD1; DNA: TGTGCCAGCTCACCCGGGACAGGCCCCCTGGGCTACACCTTC; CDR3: CASSPGTGPLGYTF
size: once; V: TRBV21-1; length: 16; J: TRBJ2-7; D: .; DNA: TGTGCCAGCAGCAACCACCCCCAGGGTGAGGGCTACGAGCAGTACTTC; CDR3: CASSNHPQGEGYEQYF
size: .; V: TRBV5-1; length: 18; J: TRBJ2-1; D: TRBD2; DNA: TGCGCCAGCAGCTTGTTCCCAGTCGGGACTAGCGGGATCGATGAGCAGTTCTTC; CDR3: CASSLFPVGTSGIDEQFF
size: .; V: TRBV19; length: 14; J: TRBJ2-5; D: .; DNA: TGTGCCAGTACGGCAGGGTCGGAGGTTGAGACCCAGTACTTC; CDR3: CASTAGSEVETQYF
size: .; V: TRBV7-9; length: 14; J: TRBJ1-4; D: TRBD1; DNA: TGTGCCAGCAACGACAGGGGGGCTAATGAAAAACTGTTTTTT; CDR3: CASNDRGANEKLFF
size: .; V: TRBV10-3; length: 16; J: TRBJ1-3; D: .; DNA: TGTGCCATCAGCGAAGGGACCTCCTCCTCTGGAAACACCATATATTTT; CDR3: CAISEGTSSSGNTIYF
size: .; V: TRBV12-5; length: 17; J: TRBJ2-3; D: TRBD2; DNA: TGTGCTAGTGGTTTGGTAACGGTGCGGGAGTGGGGAGATACGCAGTATTTT; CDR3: CASGLVTVREWGDTQYF
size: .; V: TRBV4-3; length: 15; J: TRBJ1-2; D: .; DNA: TGCGCCAGCAGCCTCTGGGAGGGGTCGGGCTATGGCTACACCTTC; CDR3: CASSLWEGSGYGYTF
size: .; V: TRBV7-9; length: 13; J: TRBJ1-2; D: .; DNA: TGTGCCAGCAGCCCCGTGGACAGCTATGGCTACACCTTC; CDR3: CASSPVDSYGYTF
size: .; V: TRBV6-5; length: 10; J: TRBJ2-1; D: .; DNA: TGTGCCAGCCGTTACAATGAGCAGTTCTTC; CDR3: CASRYNEQFF
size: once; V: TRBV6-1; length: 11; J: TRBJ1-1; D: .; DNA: TGTGCCAGCAGTGACGTCTATGAAGCTTTCTTT; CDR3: CASSDVYEAFF
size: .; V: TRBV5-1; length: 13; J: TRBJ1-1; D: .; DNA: TGCGCCAGCAGCCCAGACGCGAACACTGAAGCTTTCTTT; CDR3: CASSPDANTEAFF
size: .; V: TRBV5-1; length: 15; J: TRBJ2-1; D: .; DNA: TGCGCCAGCAGCTTGGAAGATCGGGAGTACAATGAGCAGTTCTTC; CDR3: CASSLEDREYNEQFF
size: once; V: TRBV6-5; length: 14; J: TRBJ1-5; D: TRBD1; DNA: TGTGCCAGCAGTCGGGACAGTCTAAATCAGCCCCAGCATTTT; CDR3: CASSRDSLNQPQHF
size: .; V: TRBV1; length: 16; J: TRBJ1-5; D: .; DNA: TGCACCAGCAGCCAAACCCTGTTGAGGCGCAATCAGCCCCAGCATTTT; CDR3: CTSSQTLLRRNQPQHF
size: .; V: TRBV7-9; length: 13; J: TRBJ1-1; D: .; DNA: TGTGCCAGCAGCTTTGGTGGTCCGATTGAAGCTTTCTTT; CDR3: CASSFGGPIEAFF
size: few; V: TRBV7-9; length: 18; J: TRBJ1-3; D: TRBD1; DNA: TGTGCCAGTAGCAGCAGCTTTAATGGTCCGGACAGGGTGGGGCCCGCATATTTT; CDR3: CASSSSFNGPDRVGPAYF
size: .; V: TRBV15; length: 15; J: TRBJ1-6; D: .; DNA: TGTGCCACCAGCAAGAGAACTGAACCGGGTTCACCCCTCCACTTT; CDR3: CATSKRTEPGSPLHF
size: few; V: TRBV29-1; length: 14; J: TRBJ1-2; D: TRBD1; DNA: TGCAGCGTTGAAGATGGAGACAGGGCGTCCGGCTACACCTTC; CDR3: CSVEDGDRASGYTF
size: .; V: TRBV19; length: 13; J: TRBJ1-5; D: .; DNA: TGTGCCAGTACCTTTGCGGGGGTTCAGCCCCAGCATTTT; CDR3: CASTFAGVQPQHF
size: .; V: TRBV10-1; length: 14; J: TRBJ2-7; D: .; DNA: TGCGCCAGCAGTGAGTCTGGAGATCCCTACGAGCAGTACTTC; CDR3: CASSESGDPYEQYF
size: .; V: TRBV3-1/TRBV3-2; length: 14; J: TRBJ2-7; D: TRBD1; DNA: TGTGCCAGCAGCCAAGGACAGGGGGTATACGAGCAGTACTTC; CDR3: CASSQGQGVYEQYF
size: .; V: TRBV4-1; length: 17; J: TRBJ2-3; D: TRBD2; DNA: TGCGCCAGCAGCCGACTTTCTAGCGGGAGTATGACAGATACGCAGTATTTT; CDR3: CASSRLSSGSMTDTQYF